This T cell receptor (beta chain) is from a study of CD8 T cells in Susac syndrome. An amount of RNA that ranged from roughly 0.5 to 1 ug was reverse transcribed with random hexamers. TCRdb analysed the immunoSEQ multiplex PCR reads with MiXCR anew, one entry per CDR3 protein. Found here are 130,000 to 150,000 distinct CDR3 sequences, approximately 93% of them singletons; the top ten hold under 0.095%. CDR1 MNHEY and CDR2 SMNVEV come from the germline V gene (reference sequence). V was trimmed by 3 bases and J by 0 bases, leaving 8 bases between them. The CDR3 spans 14 residues. Matching for age and sex applied to the controls, who were healthy donors.

The chain links TRBV27 to TRBJ1-1; TRBD1 might be the D (6 bases). Sequencing used CD4+ T cells from PBMCs. The source of this sequence is a human donor in good health. The CDR3 loop is CASSFRDMNTEAFF. The CDR3 DNA follows: TGTGCCAGCAGTTTCCGGGACATGAACACTGAAGCTTTCTTT.